The rows below give T cell receptor beta chains drawn from one sample of a study of cytomegalovirus exposure and HLA in healthy donors. Sequencing was performed with immunoSEQ multiplex PCR; in TCRdb, only in-frame clones are kept and a portion is missing. The table shows roughly 250,000 clones, with 75% to 90% occurring only once. Sequencing used PBMCs. All receptors derive from a woman in her thirties in good health and CMV-seropositive. Both conserved end residues are part of each CDR3. The D gene is left open where the match is weak. A row's size may be missing; if present it is once, few, many or a size class.

d_call clone_size j_call v_call cdr3_nt cdr3_aa
TRBD1 . TRBJ1-2 TRBV28 TGTGCCAGCAGTTATGACAGGGAAGTTGGGGGCTACACCTTC CASSYDREVGGYTF
TRBD1 . TRBJ2-3 TRBV11-3 TGTGCCAGCAGCTCCACTTGGGACAGCAGCACAGATACGCAGTATTTT CASSSTWDSSTDTQYF
TRBD1 . TRBJ1-2 TRBV6-6 TGTGCCAGCAGCTTCCGAGGACAGGGCGATGGCTACACCTTC CASSFRGQGDGYTF
TRBD2 . TRBJ2-1 TRBV10-2 TGCGCCAGCAGTGAGTTACTAGCGGGAGGCAATGAGCAGTTCTTC CASSELLAGGNEQFF
TRBD1 . TRBJ1-1 TRBV27 TGTGCCAGCAGTGTCCGACAGGGGGCTTACACTGAAGCTTTCTTT CASSVRQGAYTEAFF
TRBD1 few TRBJ2-7 TRBV19 TGTGCCAGTAGTATCACCGGACAGGATACCTACGAGCAGTACTTC CASSITGQDTYEQYF
. . TRBJ2-7 TRBV7-2 TGTGCCAGCAGCCCTCGCTCAGGGATCTACGAGCAGTACTTC CASSPRSGIYEQYF
. . TRBJ2-5 TRBV13 TGTGCCAGCAGCTTTCCGACAGACCAAGAGACCCAGTACTTC CASSFPTDQETQYF
TRBD1 . TRBJ2-1 TRBV6-6 TGTGCCAGCAGTTACCCCAGGGGGCCCTACAATGAGCAGTTCTTC CASSYPRGPYNEQFF
TRBD2 . TRBJ2-1 TRBV18 TGTGCCAGCTCACGGACCGGGACTAGCGGGAGGACCGTCTACAATGAGCAGTTCTTC CASSRTGTSGRTVYNEQFF
TRBD2 . TRBJ2-7 TRBV2 TGTGCCAGCAGTGGGGGTAGCGGGAGATCAGGGGAGCAGTACTTC CASSGGSGRSGEQYF
. . TRBJ1-1 TRBV5-1 TGCGCCAGCAGCTTGGCGACAGAGGATACTGAAGCTTTCTTT CASSLATEDTEAFF
TRBD1 . TRBJ1-1 TRBV12-5 TGTGCTAGTGGAAGGGGGCGAAACACTGAAGCTTTCTTT CASGRGRNTEAFF
TRBD1 . TRBJ1-2 TRBV19 TGTGCCAGTAGCATTATTGGCGGGACAGGGGCTGGCTACACCTTC CASSIIGGTGAGYTF
TRBD2 . TRBJ2-1 TRBV28 TGTGCCAGCAGTAGATCTAGCGGGAGGGCCGGTGAGCAGTTCTTC CASSRSSGRAGEQFF
TRBD2 . TRBJ2-7 TRBV9 TGTGCCAGCAGCTATGGACTAGCGGAAGCCTACGAGCAGTACTTC CASSYGLAEAYEQYF
TRBD1 . TRBJ1-1 TRBV2 TGTGCCAGCAGTAAACCGGGACAGGGGGCATACGCTGAAGCTTTCTTT CASSKPGQGAYAEAFF
TRBD2 once TRBJ2-3 TRBV27 TGTGCCAGCAGATCTCGGGACTATCGAGACACAGATACGCAGTATTTT CASRSRDYRDTDTQYF
TRBD1 . TRBJ2-1 TRBV9 TGTGCCAGCAGCAAAGACAGGGGTTACTACAATGAGCAGTTCTTC CASSKDRGYYNEQFF
TRBD2 . TRBJ2-5 TRBV25-1 TGTGCCAGCAGTGAATATTTCGACGGACTAGCGGGGCCAGCGACCCAGTACTTC CASSEYFDGLAGPATQYF
TRBD2 . TRBJ2-5 TRBV5-4 TGTGCCAGCAGCTTGGGCGGGAGTATGGAGACCCAGTACTTC CASSLGGSMETQYF
TRBD1 . TRBJ1-5 TRBV4-1 TGCGCCAGCAGCCAAGAATGGACAGGGGGTAGTGGTCAGCCCCAGCATTTT CASSQEWTGGSGQPQHF
TRBD1 few TRBJ2-7 TRBV27 TGTGCCAGCAGTGGGGACAGGGTCTACGAGCAGTACTTC CASSGDRVYEQYF
. . TRBJ2-7 TRBV9 TGTGCCAGCAGCGGGGGGCCCCCGGGAGGAAACATAAACTACGAGCAGTACTTC CASSGGPPGGNINYEQYF
. . TRBJ2-2 TRBV11-3 TGTGCCAGCAGCTTAGCCAGTCCGACCGGGGAGCTGTTTTTT CASSLASPTGELFF
. . TRBJ1-2 TRBV7-8 TGTGCCAGCAGCCCTATATCTAACTATGGCTACACCTTC CASSPISNYGYTF
. . TRBJ2-5 TRBV9 TGTGCCAGCAGCGTAACCCCGGGGGAGACCCAGTACTTC CASSVTPGETQYF
TRBD2 . TRBJ2-6 TRBV27 TGTGCCAGCACTTGGGGGGGCTCTGGGGCCAACGTCCTGACTTTC CASTWGGSGANVLTF
TRBD1 . TRBJ1-2 TRBV30 TGTGCCTGGACCGGACTCGGGGCAGGGGGATATGGCTACACCTTC CAWTGLGAGGYGYTF
. . TRBJ2-3 TRBV7-3 TGTGCCAGCAGCTTAAGCGTAGATACGCAGTATTTT CASSLSVDTQYF
. . TRBJ2-4 TRBV18 TGTGCCAGCTCCCAGGACTTCCTAGGGGCCAAAAACATTCAGTACTTC CASSQDFLGAKNIQYF
. . TRBJ2-5 TRBV7-2 TGTGCCAGCAGCTCGCCGGGACGCGGGAAAGAGACCCAGTACTTC CASSSPGRGKETQYF
TRBD2 . TRBJ2-3 TRBV14 TGTGCCAGCAGCCAAGCTTCCCCCTCTATGCGGGGGGGCGCCTGGGGTACGCAGTATTTT CASSQASPSMRGGAWGTQYF
. . TRBJ1-5 TRBV6-6 TGTGCCAGCAGTAGGGGCCATCAGGGTTATCAGCCCCAGCATTTT CASSRGHQGYQPQHF
. . TRBJ2-7 TRBV30 TGTGCCTGGAGCGGAGGGTGGCAGGGCTCCTACGAGCAGTACTTC CAWSGGWQGSYEQYF
TRBD2 . TRBJ2-1 TRBV2 TGTGCCAGCAGTGCTCTAGCGGGAATCAATGAGCAGTTCTTC CASSALAGINEQFF
. . TRBJ2-7 TRBV5-6 TGTGCCAGCAGCTTTGACTTCGTAGGGGTCGACGAGCAGTACTTC CASSFDFVGVDEQYF
. . TRBJ2-1 TRBV28 TGTGCCAGTGGCGGTTTAGCACGAGAGCAGTTCTTC CASGGLAREQFF
TRBD1 . TRBJ1-1 TRBV30 TGTGCCTGGGACAGGGTGAACACTGAAGCTTTCTTT CAWDRVNTEAFF
TRBD2 . TRBJ2-1 TRBV9 TGTGCCAGCAGCGTAGCTGGGACTAGTTACGGTGAGCAGTTCTTC CASSVAGTSYGEQFF